The entry below describes one T cell receptor beta chain. The antigen it recognizes is unknown. No base qualities exist here, and no much larger clone lies one base off it. The intended sense of this specimen's treatment or condition label: 10-day PBMC culture with coronavirus spike peptide pools or control peptides (ViraFEST assay). To expand antigen-specific T cells with peptide pools and then pick out the expanded clonotypes through TCR sequencing, the study relied on the ViraFEST assay. The convalescent patients' positive SARS-CoV-2 PCR tests were from March to December 2020, which was before the Alpha, Beta and Delta variants emerged in the United States. Approximately 2.1 million PBMCs per well were cultured in IMDM with roughly 4.8% human AB serum and 8 to 10 IU/ml IL-2, plus 10 ug/ml peptide pools. On days 3 and 7, half of the culture medium was replaced with fresh IL-2-containing medium. CD4+ T cells were isolated after approximately ten days of culture through negative selection using the EasySep CD4+ T cell isolation kit. PBMCs were separated from whole blood using Ficoll-Paque Plus gradient centrifugation and then either used fresh or cryopreserved at -140C. Triplicate wells were generally used for each culture condition.

For CDR1 and CDR2, the germline V gene lists MGHRA and YSYEKL. The germline V end is reduced by 1 base and the J end by 0 bases; junction bases left unmatched: 3. The CDR3 spans 15 residues, from the cysteine through the phenylalanine. The only DNA kept is the CDR3, 45 bases in frame from the first base. This specimen comes from a study of vaccination and CD4 T cells after COVID-19 (dated by TCRdb to about 2022). About the study as a whole: Convalescent patients had a positive SARS-CoV-2 result on nasal swab PCR, and of these patients, nine had mild disease and one had severe disease. In the convalescent cohort there were six males and four females, among whom were two Hispanic individuals, seven Caucasians, two Asians and one multiracial person. Two doses of either the Pfizer-BioNTech BNT162b2 vaccine (n=8) or the Moderna mRNA-1273 vaccine (n=2) were administered to participants. Post-COVID blood samples were collected from convalescent patients a median of about 92 days after diagnosis, with a range of about 30 to 161 days. Post-vaccine blood samples were obtained a median of around 74 days after the second vaccine dose, with a range of roughly 12 to 250 days. Culture stimuli were overlapping spike peptide pools from SARS-CoV-2 and from the common cold coronaviruses HCoV-NL63, HCoV-OC43 and HCoV-229E. Control cultures received a CEFX viral epitope pool as the positive control, an HIV-1 Nef peptide pool as the negative control, or no peptide. The spike-specific CD4+ TCR repertoire was compared before and after mRNA vaccination in fewer than eleven COVID-19 convalescent patients and a few infection-naive healthy vaccine recipients. On the study overall, not on this receptor specifically: Although the median number of SARS-CoV-2-reactive clonotypes went up from some 23 after infection to 38 after vaccination, the increase was not significant. In convalescent patients, a median 86.3% of post-vaccine SARS-CoV-2-reactive clones were detected only after vaccination, and vaccine-specific priming was suggested by this finding. Only a relatively small number of convalescent patients were included in the study, and early timepoints following natural infection were not analyzed. Nearly all vaccine-specific clones in convalescent patients (304 of 307) were mono-reactive for SARS-CoV-2 spike rather than cross-reactive with common cold coronaviruses.

The library was built by means of PCR. At the Johns Hopkins FTIC core, DNA from the cultured CD4+ T cells underwent TCR sequencing with the Oncomine TCR Beta short-read assay. Genomic DNA was extracted from the cultured CD4+ T cells with the QIAamp micro DNA kit. Oncomine TCR Beta libraries from cultured CD4+ T cells were pooled using unique dual indexes and sequenced on an Illumina iSeq 100. The original methods were these. Non-productive sequences were filtered out, and CDR3s that did not start with C, did not end with F or W, or were shorter than 7 amino acids were discarded. The MANAFEST web application identified antigen-specific clonotypes by comparing peptide-stimulated wells against reference wells and other culture wells. Positive clones required FDR below 0.05, an odds ratio above 5, and productive frequency above 0.1% in at least two of three replicate wells. A clonotype was classed as cross-reactive if the clonotype showed significant expansion both in SARS-CoV-2 spike wells and in at least one common cold coronavirus spike condition. Levenshtein distances (stringdist) and unrooted phylogenetic trees (ape) in R version 3.6.1 were used to assess CDR3 homology. TCRdb redid the processing of the public reads, applying fastp at Q25 and MiXCR, and retained in-frame beta chains. Duplicate CDR3 protein sequences are folded into a single record with the most common DNA and genes. TCRdb's processing, not the authors', yielded these V and J calls. The sample contains about 19,000 distinct CDR3 sequences, around 58% of them found a single time. Roughly 8.3% of the sample rests with the top ten.

Material: CD4+ T cells from blood, cultured in vitro. This receptor chain uses TRBV4-1 and TRBJ2-7, with 7 bases aligning to TRBD1. The receptor was isolated from a human donor who had recovered from COVID-19. The base sequence is TGCGCCAGCAGCCAAGCCCACAGGGGCTCCTACGAGCAGTACTTC. Its coded protein is CASSQAHRGSYEQYF.